This TCR beta chain was sequenced in a study of beta chain features in type 1 diabetes. Worth noting for this clone: Its antigen is unidentified.

Study-wide results and limits: In every one of the four CD4+ subsets, TCRB CDR3s were moderately but significantly shorter in Type 1 diabetes patients.

The sequenced template was cDNA made from the entire isolated RNA. Generated by immunoSEQ multiplex PCR, the TCRdb table keeps only in-frame clones and is missing some. The sample lists roughly 300,000 clones, around 15% seen once, with 0.017% in the top ten. The TCR was taken from a man aged 30 to 45 with type 1 diabetes. What was sequenced was naive CD4+ T cells from blood.

The CDR3, as DNA: TGTGCCAGCAGCCGAGGGAATCAGCCCCAGCATTTT. Translated: CASSRGNQPQHF. V and J are TRBV28 and TRBJ1-5, with D unresolved. V dropped 6 bases and J dropped 4 bases, with 7 bases sitting between them. CDR3 length equals 12 residues. The germline gives CDR1 MDHEN, CDR2 SYDVKM.